This T cell receptor (beta chain) was recorded in a study of T-cell reconstitution after alpha-beta-depleted transplantation in children. This clonotype has at least ten counts. The CDR3 has 16 amino acids. With V trimmed by 5 bases and J by 3 bases, 10 bases remained unmatched. Germline loops: CDR1 SGHVS, CDR2 FQNEAQ. The TCRbeta library incorporated unique molecular identifiers. TCRdb re-called the PCR reads with MiXCR, one entry per CDR3 protein. The sample consists of fewer than 1 million distinct CDR3 sequences, approximately 15% of them appearing once. The source material was PBMCs, mostly from graft donor cells, sampled 360 days after TCRalphabeta/CD19-depleted stem cell transplant. The chain has TRBV7-8 and TRBJ2-3; TRBD1 matches 8 bases. The clonotype originates from a male patient between 5 and 17 years old who had a stem cell transplant for acute lymphoblastic leukemia, so the T cells may come from the graft donor. The CDR3 loop is CASSPMRTGSTDTQYF. As DNA, the CDR3 is TGTGCCAGCAGCCCAATGCGGACAGGGTCAACAGATACGCAGTATTTT. The entire variable domain, with the rest obtained from reference TRBV7-8 and TRBJ2-3, is as follows: GAGVSQSPRYKVAKRGQDVALRCDPISGHVSLFWYQQALGQGPEFLTYFQNEAQLDKSGLPSDRFFAERPEGSVSTLKIQRTQQEDSAVYLCASSPMRTGSTDTQYFGPGTRLTVL.